The sequence of this TCR beta chain was determined in a study of T cell changes during pregnancy in multiple sclerosis (dated by TCRdb to the late 2010s). In terms of the full investigation: The study looked at changes in the T cell repertoire across pregnancy in women with multiple sclerosis.

The receptor library was made with the immunoSEQ multiplex PCR assay. What TCRdb holds here is the immuneACCESS table cut down to in-frame rearrangements. Part of the clones is not present; checked against another copy, under half of the missing clones reflect an unresolved V gene, and the others are unexplained. In all, the sample holds approximately 98,000 clones, and 90% to 95% of those were seen once. Roughly 2% of the sample belongs to the ten largest clones. Inclusive of the bounding cysteine and phenylalanine, the CDR3 is 16 residues long. Of the read, only the CDR3 DNA is kept; its 48 bases are in frame from base 1. V sheds 3 bases and J sheds 2 bases, leaving 16 bases between their ends. CDR1 SGHTA and CDR2 FQGNSA are derived from the germline V gene. Note on this clone: Its antigen remains unidentified. Base qualities were left out, and no much larger clone turns up one base away.

The rearrangement joined TRBV7-2 to TRBJ1-2, and TRBD1 may be the D gene, going by 6 matching bases. This sequence was found in a female donor in good health, enrolled as a control in a pregnancy study. The starting material was peripheral blood, obtained after pregnancy. The DNA sequence is given as TGTGCCAGCAGCTTCGGGGGGCACGGCCAGAACTATGGCTACACCTTC. Translation gives CASSFGGHGQNYGYTF.